This TCR beta chain was identified in a study of cytomegalovirus exposure and HLA in healthy donors. Germline CDR1 SEHNR, CDR2 FQNEAQ (reference sequence). This CDR3 has 14 residues. V was shortened by 5 bases and J by 5 bases, with 15 bases between the two germline ends. The PCR employed 60 Vbeta primers together with 13 Jbeta primers. The repertoire was sequenced with immunoSEQ multiplex PCR; TCRdb's copy has only in-frame clones and lacks some. The sample lists some 140,000 clones; 80% to 90% were seen once. The sample consisted of PBMCs. The clonotype was recovered from a woman in her 30s in good health and CMV-seronegative. The genes are TRBV7-9 and TRBJ2-5, with a possible D match to TRBD2 (6 bases). Here the CDR3 reads CASSHSGGMETQYF. CDR3 in DNA: TGTGCCAGCAGCCACAGCGGCGGGATGGAGACCCAGTACTTC.